This record covers a single T cell receptor beta chain. Sequencing used immunoSEQ multiplex PCR; TCRdb keeps in-frame clones, though not all of them. Here the sample spans approximately 100,000 clones, almost 95% being singletons. This entry is derived from a study of T cell changes during pregnancy in multiple sclerosis. The sequences come from peripheral blood, collected after pregnancy. This TCR derives from a female donor with multiple sclerosis, enrolled in a pregnancy study.

CDR3 region: CASSKGQAANYGYTF. In DNA form, the CDR3 reads TGTGCCAGCAGCAAGGGACAGGCAGCTAACTATGGCTACACCTTC. This sequence joins TRBV5-5 and TRBJ1-2; 8 nucleotides agree with TRBD1. CDR1 SGHKS and CDR2 YYEKEE come from the germline V gene (reference sequence). V shed 4 bases and J 0 bases; nucleotides not matched to a gene: 5. This CDR3 spans 15 amino acids.